A single sample is the source of the 32 T cell receptor beta chains below, sequenced in a study of T cells in tumors after PD-1 blockade. Profiled with immunoSEQ multiplex PCR; TCRdb holds only in-frame clones, not every one. This repertoire shows about 59,000 clones, just under 80% found once; its top ten account for roughly 13%. Sequenced material: PBMCs, taken before anti-PD-1 treatment. The receptors originated from a human donor with basal cell carcinoma.

This chain connects TRBV6-5 to TRBJ1-4; 9 nucleotides match TRBD1. Germline V gene sequence: CDR1 MNHEY, CDR2 SVGAGI. After removal of 6 bases from V and 7 bases from J, the junction contained 6 bases not matched to a gene. This CDR3 contains 14 residues. CDR3 nucleotides: TGTGCCAGCAGACGCGGACAGGGGAGTGAAAAACTGTTTTTT. This gives the protein CASRRGQGSEKLFF.

The chain carries TRBV7-9 and TRBJ1-1; D is uncertain. This CDR3 has 13 amino acids. V was trimmed by 2 bases and J by 3 bases, leaving 7 bases between them. In germline, CDR1 is SEHNR, CDR2 FQNEAQ (reference sequence). In DNA form, the CDR3 reads TGTGCCAGCAGCTTACTCCAAGACACTGAAGCTTTCTTT. Protein: CASSLLQDTEAFF.

The chain carries TRBV30 and TRBJ1-3; D call uncertain. From germline, CDR1 is GTSNPN and CDR2 SVGIG (reference sequence). The CDR3 has 11 amino acids. Trimming pared 2 bases from V and 3 bases from J, leaving 2 bases between. The CDR3 sequence is CAWSNGNTIYF. In nucleotides, the CDR3 is TGTGCCTGGAGTAATGGAAACACCATATATTTT.

This clone was seen a handful of times. The chain uses TRBV3-1 (or the pseudogene TRBV3-2) and TRBJ2-3; possibly TRBD2 for D (6 bases). This CDR3 region has 17 residues. With 5 bases removed from V and 0 bases from J, the gap between germline ends came to 18 bases. Germline loops: CDR1 LGHDT, CDR2 YNNKEL (reference sequence). CDR3 nucleotides: TGTGCCAGCAGCGAAGGCGGACTAACCGCTAGCACAGATACGCAGTATTTT. Amino acids: CASSEGGLTASTDTQYF.

The chain employs TRBV4-1 and TRBJ1-1; possible D gene TRBD1, 5 bases. The CDR3 covers 16 residues. The V and J ends lost 4 bases and 0 bases respectively, with 15 bases between them. Germline-derived CDR1 and CDR2 are MGHRA and YSYEKL. In DNA form, the CDR3 reads TGCGCCAGCAGCCCAGGGCAGACCAACATGAACACTGAAGCTTTCTTT. Translation: CASSPGQTNMNTEAFF.

The J gene is TRBJ1-5, the V gene TRBV7-8; D call uncertain. The CDR3 has 15 amino acids. From germline, CDR1 is SGHVS and CDR2 FQNEAQ. Trimming stripped 6 bases from V and 0 bases from J, with 12 bases between. CDR3 protein: CASRSGAASNQPQHF. The DNA of the CDR3 is TGTGCCAGCAGGTCCGGAGCAGCTAGCAATCAGCCCCAGCATTTT.

V gene TRBV20-1 combines with J gene TRBJ1-5; unclear D gene. CDR1 DFQATT and CDR2 SNEGSKA come from the germline V gene (reference sequence). The CDR3 extends over 13 amino acids. Trimming took off 3 bases at V and 1 base at J, with 7 bases between the two ends. DNA for the CDR3: TGCAGTGCTAGTTACGGAAGCAATCAGCCCCAGCATTTT. Protein: CSASYGSNQPQHF.

This chain uses TRBV29-1 with TRBJ1-2, with D possibly being TRBD1 (5 bases). Between the trimmed V and J ends, which lost 0 bases and 8 bases, there was a span of 16 bases. The CDR3 is made up of 14 amino acids. The germline CDR1 and CDR2 sequences are SQVTM and ANQGSEA. For the CDR3, the DNA is TGCAGCGTTGAAGAGCCAGGGAGGACTCGGGGCTACACCTTC. Translated, it gives CSVEEPGRTRGYTF.

Only one count was recorded for this clone. The V gene is TRBV7-9, the J gene TRBJ1-3, with D unresolved. Looked up from germline, CDR1 is SEHNR and CDR2 is FQNEAQ (reference sequence). The CDR3 has 13 residues. Trimming removed 5 bases at V and 4 bases at J, with 9 bases between. DNA of the CDR3: TGTGCCAGCAGCCAAATACAGGGAAACACCATATATTTT. Translated: CASSQIQGNTIYF.

J is TRBJ1-1 and V is TRBV6-5; perhaps TRBD1 as D (5 bases). Trimming took 0 bases from V and 7 from J, leaving 15 bases between them. This CDR3 is 15 amino acids long. Per the germline V gene, CDR1 is MNHEY and CDR2 is SVGAGI. The CDR3 nucleotides are TGTGCCAGCAGTTACTCGGGGGTACCCCGGGGTGAAGCTTTCTTT. Amino acids: CASSYSGVPRGEAFF.

This clone came up a few times. The genes are TRBV6-5 and TRBJ1-1; possible D gene TRBD1, 5 bases. The V and J ends lost 6 bases and 5 bases respectively, with 16 bases between them. There are 14 residues in the CDR3. Germline CDR1 and CDR2: MNHEY and SVGAGI. The CDR3 nucleotides are TGTGCCAGCAGGCTCGGGACGGCGGGGACTGAAGCTTTCTTT. Protein sequence: CASRLGTAGTEAFF.

The chain couples TRBV5-6 to TRBJ2-2; 9 bases are shared with TRBD1. Germline V lookup: CDR1 SGHDT, CDR2 YYEEEE. The length of the CDR3 is 15 residues. Trimming removed 6 bases from V and 6 bases from J; junction bases left unmatched: 9. The CDR3 coding sequence is TGTGCCAGCACCTACCGGGACAGGGAGGCCGGGGAGCTGTTTTTT. Protein product: CASTYRDREAGELFF.

The chain uses TRBV30 and TRBJ1-2; D is uncertain. The germline CDR1 and CDR2 sequences are GTSNPN and SVGIG (reference sequence). This CDR3 comprises 13 residues. The ends were cut back, 2 bases at V and 3 bases at J, with 10 bases in the middle. The CDR3 DNA is TGTGCCTGGAGTTATGGGGAAGACTATGGCTACACCTTC. Its protein product is CAWSYGEDYGYTF.

This chain joins TRBV7-2 and TRBJ1-6; 8 bases match TRBD1. There are 16 residues in the CDR3. Germline CDR1 SGHTA, CDR2 FQGNSA. The V gene end was trimmed by 1 base and the J gene end by 4 bases; junction bases not matched to a gene: 3. CDR3 loop: CASSLGTGWYNSPLHF. The CDR3, as DNA: TGTGCCAGCAGCTTAGGGACAGGGTGGTATAATTCACCCCTCCACTTT. Using reference TRBV7-2 and TRBJ1-6 for the parts outside the CDR3, the full variable domain is GAGVSQSPSNKVTEKGKDVELRCDPISGHTALYWYRQSLGQGLEFLIYFQGNSAPDKSGLPSDRFSAERTGGSVSTLTIQRTQQEDSAVYLCASSLGTGWYNSPLHFGNGTRLTVT.

This rearrangement joins TRBV9 to TRBJ1-3; 7 positions agree with TRBD1. This CDR3 comprises 14 residues. V lost 3 bases, J lost 1 base, and 1 base stayed unmatched. Germline CDR1 reads SGDLS; CDR2 reads YYNGEE. The CDR3 bases are TGTGCCAGCAGCGCGACAGGGTCTGGAAACACCATATATTTT. Translating gives CASSATGSGNTIYF.

The chain joins TRBV6-1 to TRBJ2-3; D is tentatively TRBD1 or TRBD2 (5 bases each). V gave up 1 base and J gave up 0 bases, with 11 bases separating them. CDR3 length: 16 residues. The germline gives CDR1 MNHNS, CDR2 SASEGT. This CDR3 reads CASSEVTRGSTDTQYF. The CDR3 nucleotides are TGTGCCAGCAGTGAAGTTACGAGGGGTAGCACAGATACGCAGTATTTT.

The chain couples TRBV18 to TRBJ1-1; 7 bases are shared with TRBD1. The V segment lost 4 bases and the J segment 2 bases; nucleotides outside the gene matches: 13. Germline V lookup: CDR1 KGHSH, CDR2 LQKENI. This CDR3 comprises 17 residues. CDR3 nucleotide sequence: TGTGCCAGCTCACACCACCCCGGGCAAGGGGGCAACACTGAAGCTTTCTTT. Protein sequence: CASSHHPGQGGNTEAFF.

This sequence joins TRBV6-1 and TRBJ1-2; D is undetermined. Trimming removed 0 bases from V and 4 bases from J, with 6 bases in between. This CDR3 comprises 13 residues. CDR1 is MNHNS and CDR2 is SASEGT in the germline V gene. Written as DNA, the CDR3 is TGTGCCAGCAGTGAAGCAGGGCCCTATGGCTACACCTTC. This encodes CASSEAGPYGYTF.

This clone was picked up one time. The gene calls are TRBV7-9 and TRBJ2-3; the match to TRBD1 covers 7 bases. J lost 2 bases, V lost 5 bases, and 4 bases had no gene match. The germline gives CDR1 SEHNR, CDR2 FQNEAQ (reference sequence). The CDR3 totals 14 residues. The CDR3 DNA sequence: TGTGCCAGCAGCATGGACAGGAACACAGATACGCAGTATTTT. It is translated as CASSMDRNTDTQYF.

J is TRBJ1-2 and V is TRBV2; 8 nucleotides align to TRBD1. There are 18 residues in the CDR3. V gave up 2 bases and J gave up 4 bases; unmatched junction bases: 15. Germline-derived CDR1 and CDR2 are SNHLY and FYNNEI. CDR3 sequence reads: CASSEIQGGGSRTYGYTF. CDR3 coding DNA: TGTGCCAGCAGTGAAATACAGGGGGGGGGATCCCGGACCTATGGCTACACCTTC.

The genes are TRBV5-1 and TRBJ1-5; D is uncertain. Germline lookup yields CDR1 SGHRS and CDR2 YFSETQ. CDR3 length equals 14 residues. Trimming pared 0 bases from V and 5 bases from J, leaving 9 bases between. CDR3 protein: CASSLGGLDQPQHF. The CDR3 bases are TGCGCCAGCAGCTTGGGAGGATTAGATCAGCCCCAGCATTTT.

CDR3 DNA: TGTGCCAGCAGCCTCACAGGGGACCCTTCCTACGAGCAGTACTTC. It encodes CASSLTGDPSYEQYF. The chain couples TRBV6-5 to TRBJ2-7; 7 nucleotides agree with TRBD1. The J segment lost 1 base and the V segment lost 6 bases, leaving 9 bases of the junction unmatched. The CDR3 totals 15 residues. Germline CDR1 and CDR2: MNHEY and SVGAGI.

The chain recombines TRBV14 with TRBJ2-7, with D uncertain. CDR3 length equals 13 residues. The V end was cut by 4 bases, the J end by 3 bases, with 10 bases between. Looked up from germline, CDR1 is SGHDN and CDR2 is FVKESK. The CDR3 DNA sequence: TGTGCCAGCAGCCCCCAACGGAACTACGAGCAGTACTTC. Its translation: CASSPQRNYEQYF.

V and J are TRBV2 and TRBJ2-5, with D perhaps given as TRBD1 or TRBD2 (6 bases each). The CDR3 contains 12 residues. From germline, CDR1 is SNHLY and CDR2 FYNNEI. The V end was cut by 8 bases, the J end by 5 bases, with 12 bases between. The CDR3 nucleotides read TGTGCCAGCTTGGGGGGCCGGGAGACCCAGTACTTC. This sequence encodes CASLGGRETQYF.

This clone was detected only a few times. The J gene is TRBJ1-1, the V gene TRBV12-5, with 7 bases lining up with TRBD1. After removal of 5 bases from V and 3 bases from J, the junction contained 6 bases not matched to a gene. The CDR3 sequence is 14 residues long. Germline V gene lookup returns CDR1 LGHNT and CDR2 FRNRAP. Here the CDR3 reads CASGPSTGHTEAFF. The CDR3 DNA sequence: TGTGCTAGTGGTCCCTCGACAGGGCACACTGAAGCTTTCTTT.

The chain joins TRBV3-1 (or the pseudogene TRBV3-2) to TRBJ1-2, with TRBD1 matching 9 bases. The length of the CDR3 is 14 residues. The J segment lost 7 bases and the V segment lost 8 bases, leaving 11 bases of the junction unmatched. Germline CDR1 reads LGHDT; CDR2 reads YNNKEL (reference sequence). CDR3 bases: TGTGCCAGCGCCACCGGGACAGGGCTGTCTGGCTACACCTTC. Its protein product is CASATGTGLSGYTF.

The J gene is TRBJ1-2, the V gene TRBV7-2; possibly TRBD1 for D (6 bases). This CDR3 is 15 amino acids long. Germline V CDR1 and CDR2: SGHTA, FQGNSA. Trimming left V 1 base short and J 4 bases short, with 13 bases between. CDR3 sequence (DNA): TGTGCCAGCAGCTTAGATTCAGGGGTACTCTATGGCTACACCTTC. Translating it yields CASSLDSGVLYGYTF.

In DNA, the CDR3 is TGTGCCAGCTGGGGTGTTACCGGGGAGCTGTTTTTT. This codes for CASWGVTGELFF. The chain employs TRBV6-5 and TRBJ2-2; D gene ambiguous. Germline V gives CDR1 MNHEY, CDR2 SVGAGI. Between the trimmed V and J ends, which lost 8 bases and 5 bases, there was a span of 9 bases. The CDR3 sequence is 12 residues long.

The chain is built from TRBV5-1 and TRBJ2-2; D possibly corresponds to TRBD1 (5 bases). The V gene's germline CDR1 is SGHRS and CDR2 YFSETQ. V was cut by 4 bases and J by 5 bases, with 15 bases left in between. The CDR3 is made up of 15 amino acids. CDR3 amino acids: CASSQVQGRTGELFF. CDR3 sequence (DNA): TGCGCCAGCAGCCAGGTCCAGGGTCGGACCGGGGAGCTGTTTTTT.

The chain couples TRBV4-1 to TRBJ2-7; 7 bases agree with TRBD1. The CDR3 is 14 amino acids. CDR1 and CDR2 (germline): MGHRA, YSYEKL. After removal of 4 bases from V and 1 base from J, the junction contained 4 bases not matched to a gene. The CDR3 coding sequence is TGCGCCAGCAGCCTTGACAGGGCTTCCTACGAGCAGTACTTC. This codes for CASSLDRASYEQYF.

The CDR3 DNA reads TGTGCCAGCAGTTACTCGAACAGCGGGGGATACAATGAGCAGTTCTTC. Translated: CASSYSNSGGYNEQFF. V is TRBV6-6 and J is TRBJ2-1, with 8 bases matching TRBD2. V shed 0 bases, J shed 4 bases, and the junction held 5 bases outside the gene matches. Per germline, CDR1 MNHNY and CDR2 SVGAGI (reference sequence). The CDR3 contains 16 residues.

V and J are TRBV27 and TRBJ1-2, with 7 nucleotides matching TRBD1. The germline CDR1 and CDR2 sequences are MNHEY and SMNVEV (reference sequence). The CDR3 consists of 14 residues. Trimming at V came to 5 bases and at J to 7 bases, leaving 10 bases not matched to a gene. The CDR3 coding sequence is TGTGCCAGCAGTCCCCGACAGGGTTATAGTGGCTACACCTTC. It is translated as CASSPRQGYSGYTF.